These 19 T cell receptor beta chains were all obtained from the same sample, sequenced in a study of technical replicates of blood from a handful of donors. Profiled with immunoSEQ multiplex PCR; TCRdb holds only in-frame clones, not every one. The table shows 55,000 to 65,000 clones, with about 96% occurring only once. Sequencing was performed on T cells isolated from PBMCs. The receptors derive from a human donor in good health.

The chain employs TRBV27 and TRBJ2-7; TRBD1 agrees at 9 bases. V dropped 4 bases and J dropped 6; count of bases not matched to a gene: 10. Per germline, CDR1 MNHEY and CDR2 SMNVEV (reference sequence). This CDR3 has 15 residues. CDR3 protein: CASSSPGQGQGEQYF. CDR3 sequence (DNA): TGTGCCAGCAGTTCACCGGGACAGGGTCAGGGCGAGCAGTACTTC.

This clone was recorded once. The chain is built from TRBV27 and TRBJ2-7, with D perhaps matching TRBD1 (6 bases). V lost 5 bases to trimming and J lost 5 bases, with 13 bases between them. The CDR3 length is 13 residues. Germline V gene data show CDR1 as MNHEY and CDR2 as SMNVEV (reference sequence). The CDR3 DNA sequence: TGTGCCAGCAGTAGAGCACAGGGAAACGAGCAGTACTTC. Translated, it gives CASSRAQGNEQYF.

The CDR3 region is CASSSVAGVVEKLFF. The CDR3 DNA reads as TGTGCCAGCAGCTCCGTGGCGGGCGTGGTTGAAAAACTGTTTTTT. J is TRBJ1-4 and V is TRBV7-9; D remains unclear. V gave up 4 bases and J gave up 7 bases, with 16 bases separating them. The CDR3 is made up of 15 amino acids. Germline V gene sequence: CDR1 SEHNR, CDR2 FQNEAQ (reference sequence). The complete variable domain, with remaining parts taken from reference TRBV7-9 and TRBJ1-4, reads DTGVSQNPRHKITKRGQNVTFRCDPISEHNRLYWYRQTLGQGPEFLTYFQNEAQLEKSRLLSDRFSAERPKGSFSTLEIQRTEQGDSAMYLCASSSVAGVVEKLFFGSGTQLSVL.

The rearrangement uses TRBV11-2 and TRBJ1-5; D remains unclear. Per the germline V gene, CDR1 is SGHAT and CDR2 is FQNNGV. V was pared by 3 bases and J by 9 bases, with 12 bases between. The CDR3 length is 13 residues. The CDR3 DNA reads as TGTGCCAGCAGCTTTGAACGGGGTTGGCCCCAGCATTTT. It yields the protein CASSFERGWPQHF.

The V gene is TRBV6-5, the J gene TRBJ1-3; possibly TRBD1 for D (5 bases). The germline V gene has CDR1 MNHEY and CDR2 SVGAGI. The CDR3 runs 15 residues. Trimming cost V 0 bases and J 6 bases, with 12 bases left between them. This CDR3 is CASSYSNQGQNTIYF. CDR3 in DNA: TGTGCCAGCAGTTACTCGAATCAGGGTCAAAACACCATATATTTT.

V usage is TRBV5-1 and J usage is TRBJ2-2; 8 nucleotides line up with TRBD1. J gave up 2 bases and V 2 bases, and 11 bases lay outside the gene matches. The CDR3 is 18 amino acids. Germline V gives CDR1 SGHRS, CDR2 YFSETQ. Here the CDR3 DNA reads TGCGCCAGCAGCTTAAGGACAGGGAACACAGCTAACACCGGGGAGCTGTTTTTT. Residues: CASSLRTGNTANTGELFF.

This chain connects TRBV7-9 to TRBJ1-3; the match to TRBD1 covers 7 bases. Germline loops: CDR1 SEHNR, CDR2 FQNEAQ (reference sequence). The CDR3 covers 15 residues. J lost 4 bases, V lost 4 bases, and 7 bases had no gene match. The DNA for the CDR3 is TGTGCCAGCAGCTCCCCGACAGGGAGAGGAAACACCATATATTTT. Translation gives CASSSPTGRGNTIYF.

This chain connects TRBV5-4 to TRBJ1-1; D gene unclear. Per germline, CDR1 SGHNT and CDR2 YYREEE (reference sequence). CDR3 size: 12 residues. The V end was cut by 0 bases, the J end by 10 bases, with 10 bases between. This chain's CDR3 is CASSLAGVGAFF. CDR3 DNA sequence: TGTGCCAGCAGCTTGGCCGGGGTAGGAGCTTTCTTT.

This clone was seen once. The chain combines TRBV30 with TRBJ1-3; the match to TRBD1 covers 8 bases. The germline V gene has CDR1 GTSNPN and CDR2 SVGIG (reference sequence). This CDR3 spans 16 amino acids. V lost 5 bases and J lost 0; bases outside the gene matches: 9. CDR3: CAWDGQGTSSGNTIYF. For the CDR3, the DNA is TGTGCCTGGGATGGACAGGGAACGTCCTCTGGAAACACCATATATTTT.

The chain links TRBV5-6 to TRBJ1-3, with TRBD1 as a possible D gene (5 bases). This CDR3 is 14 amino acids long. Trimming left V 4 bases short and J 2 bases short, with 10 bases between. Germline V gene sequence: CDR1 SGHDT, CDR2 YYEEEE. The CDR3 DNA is TGTGCCAGCAGCACCACAGGCGCTGGAAACACCATATATTTT. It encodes CASSTTGAGNTIYF.

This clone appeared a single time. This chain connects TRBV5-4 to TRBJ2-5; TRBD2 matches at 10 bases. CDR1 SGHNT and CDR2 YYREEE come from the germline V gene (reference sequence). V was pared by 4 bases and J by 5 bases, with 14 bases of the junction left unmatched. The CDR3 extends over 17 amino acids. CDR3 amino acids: CASSPTSGMGMVETQYF. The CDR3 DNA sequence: TGTGCCAGCAGCCCCACTAGCGGGATGGGGATGGTGGAGACCCAGTACTTC.

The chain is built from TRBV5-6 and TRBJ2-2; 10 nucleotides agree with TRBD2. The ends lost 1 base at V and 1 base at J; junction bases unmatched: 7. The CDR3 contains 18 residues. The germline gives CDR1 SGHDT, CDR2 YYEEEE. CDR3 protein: CASSLLPSGGLNTGELFF. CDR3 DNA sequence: TGTGCCAGCAGCTTGTTGCCTAGCGGGGGCCTGAACACCGGGGAGCTGTTTTTT.

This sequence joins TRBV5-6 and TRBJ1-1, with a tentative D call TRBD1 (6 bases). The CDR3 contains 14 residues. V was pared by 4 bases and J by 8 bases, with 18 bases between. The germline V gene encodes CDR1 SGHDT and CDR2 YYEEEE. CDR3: CASSLRGPTGEAFF. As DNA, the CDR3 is TGTGCCAGCAGCCTCCGAGGACCGACAGGAGAAGCTTTCTTT.

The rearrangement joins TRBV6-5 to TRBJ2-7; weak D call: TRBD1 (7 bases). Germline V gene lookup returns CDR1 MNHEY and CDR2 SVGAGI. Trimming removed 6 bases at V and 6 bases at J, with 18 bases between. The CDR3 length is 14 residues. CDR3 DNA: TGTGCCAGCAGGCGGGACAGAATTCCATTCGAGCAGTACTTC. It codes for CASRRDRIPFEQYF.

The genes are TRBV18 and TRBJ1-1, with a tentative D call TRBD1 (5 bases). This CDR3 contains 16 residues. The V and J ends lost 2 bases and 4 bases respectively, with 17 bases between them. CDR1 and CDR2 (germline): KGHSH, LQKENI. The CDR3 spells CASSPSTRGVFTEAFF. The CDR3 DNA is TGTGCCAGCTCACCAAGCACAAGGGGCGTTTTCACTGAAGCTTTCTTT. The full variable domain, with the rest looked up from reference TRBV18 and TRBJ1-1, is NAGVMQNPRHLVRRRGQEARLRCSPMKGHSHVYWYRQLPEEGLKFMVYLQKENIIDESGMPKERFSAEFPKEGPSILRIQQVVRGDSAAYFCASSPSTRGVFTEAFFGQGTRLTVV.

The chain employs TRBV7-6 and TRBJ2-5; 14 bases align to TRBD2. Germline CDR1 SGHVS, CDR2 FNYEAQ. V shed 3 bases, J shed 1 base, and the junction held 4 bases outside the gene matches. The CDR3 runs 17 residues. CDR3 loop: CASSFTGLAGVQETQYF. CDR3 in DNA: TGTGCCAGCAGCTTTACGGGACTAGCGGGAGTCCAAGAGACCCAGTACTTC.

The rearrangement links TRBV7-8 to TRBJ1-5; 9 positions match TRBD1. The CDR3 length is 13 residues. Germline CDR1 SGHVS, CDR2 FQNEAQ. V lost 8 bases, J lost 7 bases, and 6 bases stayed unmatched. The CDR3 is CASQDRGGQPQHF. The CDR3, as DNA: TGTGCCAGCCAGGACAGGGGAGGGCAGCCCCAGCATTTT.

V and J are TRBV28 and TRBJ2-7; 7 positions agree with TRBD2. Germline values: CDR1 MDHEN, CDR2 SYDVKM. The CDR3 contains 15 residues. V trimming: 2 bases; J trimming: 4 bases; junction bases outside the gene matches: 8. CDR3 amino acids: CASSLTGGISYEQYF. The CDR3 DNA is TGTGCCAGCAGTTTAACGGGGGGAATTTCGTACGAGCAGTACTTC. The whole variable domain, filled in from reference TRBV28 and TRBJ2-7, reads DVKVTQSSRYLVKRTGEKVFLECVQDMDHENMFWYRQDPGLGLRLIYFSYDVKMKEKGDIPEGYSVSREKKERFSLILESASTNQTSMYLCASSLTGGISYEQYFGPGTRLTVT.

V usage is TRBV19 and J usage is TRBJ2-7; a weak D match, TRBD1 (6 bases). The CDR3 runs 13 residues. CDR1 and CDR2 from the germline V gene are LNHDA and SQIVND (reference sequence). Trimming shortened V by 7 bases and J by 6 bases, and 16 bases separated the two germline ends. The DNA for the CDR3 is TGTGCCAGTACGTCGACAGGAGTGGGCGAGCAGTACTTC. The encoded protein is CASTSTGVGEQYF.